The sequence of this TCR beta chain was determined in a study of T cells in tumors after PD-1 blockade. The CDR3 contains 15 residues. CDR1 and CDR2 (germline): SGHNT, YYREEE (reference sequence). J was trimmed by 3 bases and V by 3 bases; bases with no gene match: 3. Here immunoSEQ multiplex PCR was the method, and the copy in TCRdb shows in-frame clones only, minus some. The sample lists tens of thousands of clones, 65% to 85% seen once, with roughly 4.1% in the top ten. As to this clone: Its target is unknown.

Study results and caveats: Some novel exhausted tumor clones appeared in pre-treatment blood, suggesting peripheral recruitment.

The sequenced sample was PBMCs, obtained before anti-PD-1 treatment. The TCR was taken from a human donor with basal cell carcinoma. This sequence joins TRBV5-4 and TRBJ2-2; the match to TRBD1 covers 9 bases. The CDR3 here is CASSSGTGHTGELFF. Here the CDR3 DNA reads TGTGCCAGCAGCTCCGGGACAGGGCACACCGGGGAGCTGTTTTTT. The entire variable domain, with the rest obtained from reference TRBV5-4 and TRBJ2-2, is as follows: ETGVTQSPTHLIKTRGQQVTLRCSSQSGHNTVSWYQQALGQGPQFIFQYYREEENGRGNFPPRFSGLQFPNYSSELNVNALELDDSALYLCASSSGTGHTGELFFGEGSRLTVL.